This T cell receptor (beta chain) is drawn from a study of cytomegalovirus exposure and HLA in healthy donors. Study-wide points: A prior analysis recorded that most TCR beta V segments were productive about 90% or about 30% of the time.

Concerning this clone itself: Its target is not known.

The PCR had 60 Vbeta and 13 Jbeta primers. The table came from immunoSEQ multiplex PCR; TCRdb's copy has only in-frame clones and leaves some out. The repertoire includes roughly 110,000 clones, 77% of them detected once, and approximately 11% sits in the top ten. The sequence was obtained from a middle-aged man in good health and CMV-seropositive. Source material: PBMCs.

The CDR3: CASSPRQGKAQYF. The CDR3 DNA reads TGTGCCAGCAGCCCAAGGCAGGGAAAGGCCCAGTACTTC. The chain employs TRBV13 and TRBJ2-5, with TRBD1 as a possible D gene (5 bases). The germline CDR1 and CDR2 sequences are PRHDT and FYEKMQ (reference sequence). Trimming removed 5 bases from V and 9 bases from J, with 16 bases in between. The CDR3 spans 13 residues.